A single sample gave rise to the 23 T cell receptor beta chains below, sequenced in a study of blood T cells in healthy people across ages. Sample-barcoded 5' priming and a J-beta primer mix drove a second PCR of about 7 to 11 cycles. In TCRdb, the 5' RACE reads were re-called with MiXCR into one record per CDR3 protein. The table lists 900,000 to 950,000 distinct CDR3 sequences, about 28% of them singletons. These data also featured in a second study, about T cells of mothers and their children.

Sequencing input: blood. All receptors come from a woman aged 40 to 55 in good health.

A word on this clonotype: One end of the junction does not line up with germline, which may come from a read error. The CDR3 here is CASPPGSDEQYF. The CDR3 DNA is TGTGCCAGCCCACCAGGGTCGGACGAGCAGTACTTC. V usage is TRBV18 and J usage is TRBJ2-7; TRBD1 might be the D (5 bases). The CDR3 extends over 12 amino acids. Per the germline V gene, CDR1 is KGHSH and CDR2 is LQKENI.

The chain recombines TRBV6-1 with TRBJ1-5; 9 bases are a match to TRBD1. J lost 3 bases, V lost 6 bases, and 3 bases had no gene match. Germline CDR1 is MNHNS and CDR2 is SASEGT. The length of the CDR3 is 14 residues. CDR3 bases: TGTGCCAGCAGGGACAGGGGCAACAATCAGCCCCAGCATTTT. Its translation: CASRDRGNNQPQHF.

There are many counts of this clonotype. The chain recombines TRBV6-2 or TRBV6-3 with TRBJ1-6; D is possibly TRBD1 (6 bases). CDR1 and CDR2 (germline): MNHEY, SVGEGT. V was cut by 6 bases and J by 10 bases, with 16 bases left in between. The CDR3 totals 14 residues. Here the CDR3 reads CASSLDRTSSPLHF. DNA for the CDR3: TGTGCCAGCAGCCTCGACAGGACCTCCTCACCCCTCCACTTT.

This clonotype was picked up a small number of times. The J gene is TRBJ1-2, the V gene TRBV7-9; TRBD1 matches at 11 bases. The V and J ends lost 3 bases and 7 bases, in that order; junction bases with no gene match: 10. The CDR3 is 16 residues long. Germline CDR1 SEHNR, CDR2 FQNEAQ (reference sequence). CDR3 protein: CASSLGGQGVEAGYTF. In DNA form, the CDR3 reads TGTGCCAGCAGCTTGGGGGGACAGGGGGTAGAAGCTGGCTACACCTTC.

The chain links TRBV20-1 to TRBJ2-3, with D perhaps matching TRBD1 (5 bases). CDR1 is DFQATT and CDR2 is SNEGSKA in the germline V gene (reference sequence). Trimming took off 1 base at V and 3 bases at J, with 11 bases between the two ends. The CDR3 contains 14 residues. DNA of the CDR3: TGCAGTGCTAGAGGGCCAGGGTGGACAGATACGCAGTATTTT. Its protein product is CSARGPGWTDTQYF.

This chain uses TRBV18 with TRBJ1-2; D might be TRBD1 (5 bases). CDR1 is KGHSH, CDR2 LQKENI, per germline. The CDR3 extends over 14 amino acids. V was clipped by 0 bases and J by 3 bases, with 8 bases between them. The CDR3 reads CASSPPWDDYGYTF. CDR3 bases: TGTGCCAGCTCACCACCCTGGGACGACTATGGCTACACCTTC. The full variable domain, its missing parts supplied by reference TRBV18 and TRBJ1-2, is NAGVMQNPRHLVRRRGQEARLRCSPMKGHSHVYWYRQLPEEGLKFMVYLQKENIIDESGMPKERFSAEFPKEGPSILRIQQVVRGDSAAYFCASSPPWDDYGYTFGSGTRLTVV.

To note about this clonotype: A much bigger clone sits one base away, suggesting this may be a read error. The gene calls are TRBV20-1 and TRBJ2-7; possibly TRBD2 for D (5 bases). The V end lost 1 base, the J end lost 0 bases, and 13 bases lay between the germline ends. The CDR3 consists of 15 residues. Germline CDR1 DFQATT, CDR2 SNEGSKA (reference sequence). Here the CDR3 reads CSARAGKVGSYEQYF. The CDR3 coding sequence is TGCAGTGCTAGAGCGGGGAAGGTTGGCTCCTACGAGCAGTACTTC.

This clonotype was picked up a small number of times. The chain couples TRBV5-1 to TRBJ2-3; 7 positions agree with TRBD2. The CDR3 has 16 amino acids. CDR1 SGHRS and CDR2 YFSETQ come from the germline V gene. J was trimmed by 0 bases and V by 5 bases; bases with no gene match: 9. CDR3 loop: CASRLSASGSTDTQYF. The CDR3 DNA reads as TGCGCCAGCAGACTCTCGGCTAGCGGTAGCACAGATACGCAGTATTTT.

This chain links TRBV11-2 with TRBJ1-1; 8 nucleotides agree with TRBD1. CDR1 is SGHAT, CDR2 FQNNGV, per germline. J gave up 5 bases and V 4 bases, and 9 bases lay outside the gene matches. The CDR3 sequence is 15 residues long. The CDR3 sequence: CASSSGQGGRTEAFF. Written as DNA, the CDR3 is TGTGCCAGCAGCTCCGGACAGGGAGGAAGGACTGAAGCTTTCTTT.

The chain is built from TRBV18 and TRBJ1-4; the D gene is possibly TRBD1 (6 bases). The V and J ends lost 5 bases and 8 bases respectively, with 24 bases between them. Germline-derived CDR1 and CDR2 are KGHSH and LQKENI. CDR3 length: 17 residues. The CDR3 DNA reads TGTGCCAGCTCAGCAGCCCTACGACGGGGGGCGGGAGAAAAACTGTTTTTT. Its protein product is CASSAALRRGAGEKLFF.

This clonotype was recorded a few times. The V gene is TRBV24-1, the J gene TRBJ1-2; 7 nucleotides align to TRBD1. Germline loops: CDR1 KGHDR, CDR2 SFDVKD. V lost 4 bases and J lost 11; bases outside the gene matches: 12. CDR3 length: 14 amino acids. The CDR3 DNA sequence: TGTGCCACCAGTGAGGGGACAAAGGGGGCTTTTTACACCTTC. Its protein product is CATSEGTKGAFYTF.

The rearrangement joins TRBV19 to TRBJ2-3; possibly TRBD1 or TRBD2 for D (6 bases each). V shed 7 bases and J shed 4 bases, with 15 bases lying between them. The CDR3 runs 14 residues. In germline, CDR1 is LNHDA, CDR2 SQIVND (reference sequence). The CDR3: CASIEGGRPDTQYF. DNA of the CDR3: TGTGCCAGTATCGAGGGGGGCCGCCCAGATACGCAGTATTTT.

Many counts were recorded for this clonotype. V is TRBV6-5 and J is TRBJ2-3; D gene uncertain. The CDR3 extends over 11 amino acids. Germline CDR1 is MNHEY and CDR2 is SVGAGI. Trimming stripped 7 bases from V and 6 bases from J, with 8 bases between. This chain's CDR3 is CASTLGDTQYF. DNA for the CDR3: TGTGCCAGCACCTTAGGGGATACGCAGTATTTT.

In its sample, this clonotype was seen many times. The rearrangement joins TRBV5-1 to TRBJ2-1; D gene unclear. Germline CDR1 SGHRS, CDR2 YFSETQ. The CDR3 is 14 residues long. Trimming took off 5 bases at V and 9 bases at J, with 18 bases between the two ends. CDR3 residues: CASSTRPPNGEQFF. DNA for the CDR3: TGCGCCAGCAGTACCCGTCCCCCAAACGGTGAGCAGTTCTTC. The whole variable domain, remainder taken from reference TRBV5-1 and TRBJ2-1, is KAGVTQTPRYLIKTRGQQVTLSCSPISGHRSVSWYQQTPGQGLQFLFEYFSETQRNKGNFPGRFSGRQFSNSRSEMNVSTLELGDSALYLCASSTRPPNGEQFFGPGTRLTVL.

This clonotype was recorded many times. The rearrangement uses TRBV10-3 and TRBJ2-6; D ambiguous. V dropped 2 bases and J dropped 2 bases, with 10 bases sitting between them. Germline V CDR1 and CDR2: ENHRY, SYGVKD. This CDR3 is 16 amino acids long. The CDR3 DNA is TGTGCCATCAGTGAGCCAGGCAGCCCTGGGGCCAACGTCCTGACTTTC. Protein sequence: CAISEPGSPGANVLTF.

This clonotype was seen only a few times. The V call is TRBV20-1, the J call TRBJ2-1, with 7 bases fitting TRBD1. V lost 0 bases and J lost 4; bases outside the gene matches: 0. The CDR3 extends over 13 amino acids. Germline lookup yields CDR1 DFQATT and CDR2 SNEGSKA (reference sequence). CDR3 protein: CSAREGQYNEQFF. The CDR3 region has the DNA TGCAGTGCTAGAGAGGGACAGTACAATGAGCAGTTCTTC.

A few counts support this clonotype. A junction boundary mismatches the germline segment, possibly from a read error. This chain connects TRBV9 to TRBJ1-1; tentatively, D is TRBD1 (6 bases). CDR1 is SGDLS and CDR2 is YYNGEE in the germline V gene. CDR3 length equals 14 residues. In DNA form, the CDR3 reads TGTGCCAGCAGCTATCAGGCAGGGGATACTGAAGTTTTCTTT. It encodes CASSYQAGDTEVFF.

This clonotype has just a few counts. CDR3 protein: CSASGRGATNEKLFF. The CDR3 DNA follows: TGCAGTGCTAGTGGTCGGGGGGCAACTAATGAAAAACTGTTTTTT. The V call is TRBV20-1, the J call TRBJ1-4, with D tentatively TRBD1 (5 bases). The CDR3 is made up of 15 amino acids. The germline V and J ends were trimmed by 3 bases and 0 bases, with 11 bases remaining between them. Germline V lookup: CDR1 DFQATT, CDR2 SNEGSKA (reference sequence).

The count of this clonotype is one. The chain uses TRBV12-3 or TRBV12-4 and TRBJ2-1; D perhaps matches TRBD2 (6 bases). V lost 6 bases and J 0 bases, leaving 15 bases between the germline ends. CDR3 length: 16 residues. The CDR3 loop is CASRTTTGSSYNEQFF. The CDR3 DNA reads TGTGCCAGCAGAACCACGACCGGGAGCTCCTACAATGAGCAGTTCTTC.

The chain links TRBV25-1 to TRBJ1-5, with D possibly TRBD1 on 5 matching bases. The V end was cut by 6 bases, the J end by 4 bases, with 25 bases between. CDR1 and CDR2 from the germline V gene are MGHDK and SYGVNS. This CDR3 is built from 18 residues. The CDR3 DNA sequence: TGTGCCAGCAGGTTCCGGGGCTCCGTGCGGGGCGGGAATCAGCCCCAGCATTTT. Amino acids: CASRFRGSVRGGNQPQHF.

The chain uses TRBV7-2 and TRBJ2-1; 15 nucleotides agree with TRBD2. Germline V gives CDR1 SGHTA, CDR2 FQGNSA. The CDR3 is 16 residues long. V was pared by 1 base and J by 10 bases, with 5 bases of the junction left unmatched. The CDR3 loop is CASSLEGTSGGREQFF. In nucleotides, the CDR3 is TGTGCCAGCAGCTTAGAGGGGACTAGCGGGGGGAGGGAGCAGTTCTTC.

The CDR3: CAWRPGQQEGTQYF. CDR3 in DNA: TGTGCCTGGAGGCCCGGGCAGCAAGAGGGAACCCAGTACTTC. The chain joins TRBV30 to TRBJ2-7, with D tentatively TRBD2 (5 bases). The germline CDR1 and CDR2 sequences are GTSNPN and SVGIG (reference sequence). The CDR3 spans 14 residues. V lost 3 bases and J lost 10, with 22 bases in between.

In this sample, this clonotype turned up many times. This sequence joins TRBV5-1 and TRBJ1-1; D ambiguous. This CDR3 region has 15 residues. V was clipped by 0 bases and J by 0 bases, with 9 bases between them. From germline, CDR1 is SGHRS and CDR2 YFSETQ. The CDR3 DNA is TGCGCCAGCAGCTTGGAGTCACGGATGAACACTGAAGCTTTCTTT. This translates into CASSLESRMNTEAFF.